This T cell receptor beta chain was retrieved from a study of shared clonotypes between healthy human individuals. Study context: Donors, aged 18 to 49, were a couple of women and a few men.

A single count supports this clone. Without sorting, samples used around 100 million PBMCs for genomic DNA. Original analysis: With immunoSEQ giving junction-only sequences and no quality scores, filtering differed. Sequencing was performed with immunoSEQ multiplex PCR; in TCRdb, only in-frame clones are kept and a portion is missing. V and J calls and clone size come straight from that table; D and trimming were deduced from the DNA. The repertoire includes about 490,000 clones, 81% of them detected once, and approximately 11% sits in the top ten. The sequence came from a woman in her forties in good health. Some clones in this sample may be carry-over from other donors' samples. Sequences were obtained from PBMCs.

CDR3 sequence: CASSPRGDTQYF. DNA for the CDR3: TGTGCCAGCAGCCCCAGGGGGGATACGCAGTATTTT. This chain links TRBV4-2 with TRBJ2-3; 7 bases match TRBD1. The V and J ends lost 4 bases and 6 bases, in that order; junction bases with no gene match: 1. Germline CDR1 LGHNA, CDR2 YNFKEQ. The CDR3 consists of 12 residues.